This entry concerns a single T cell receptor (beta chain). Its antigen is currently unknown. TCRdb re-called the 5' RACE reads, yielding one record per CDR3 amino acid sequence without DNA. Listed are some 190,000 distinct CDR3 sequences; around 20% falls within the top ten. The sample comes from a study of T cells expressing NK-cell markers. Overall study context: HCMV seropositivity characterized most of the eight sequenced donors, and seronegativity one.

Study-wide results and limits: Dominant NKG2C+ clonotypes made up about 1.0-7.0% of CD8+ T cells in six donors.

The receptor's source is a man aged 18 to 69 in good health. The specimen sequenced was blood T cells: a sorted CD56 or NKG2C T cell subset, CD4+ or CD8+ T cells, or bulk PBMC T cells (not recorded which).

CDR3 loop: CASSSRPPPSYNEQFF. J is TRBJ2-1 and V is TRBV12-3 or TRBV12-4; TCRdb lists TRBD2, though no DNA is available to test this call. The CDR3 extends over 16 amino acids.